Following are 31 T cell receptor beta chains from one sample sequenced in a study of shared clonotypes between healthy human individuals. Repertoires were generated with immunoSEQ multiplex PCR, while TCRdb's copy carries only in-frame clones and drops some. Of some 2,000,000 clones in the sample, 85% to 95% are singletons; the top ten hold roughly 0.13%. Material: naive CD4+ T cells sorted from blood. Sample subset: CD45RA+ positively selected. The receptors derive from a man aged 18 to 35 in good health.

The V gene is TRBV5-1, the J gene TRBJ2-1; TRBD2 agrees at 13 bases. From germline, CDR1 is SGHRS and CDR2 YFSETQ. J lost 8 bases, V lost 0 bases, and 5 bases had no gene match. This CDR3 is 16 amino acids long. CDR3 amino acids: CASSLGTSGSFHEQFF. The CDR3 DNA is TGCGCCAGCAGCTTGGGGACTAGCGGGAGTTTTCATGAGCAGTTCTTC. The full variable domain, with the rest looked up from reference TRBV5-1 and TRBJ2-1, is KAGVTQTPRYLIKTRGQQVTLSCSPISGHRSVSWYQQTPGQGLQFLFEYFSETQRNKGNFPGRFSGRQFSNSRSEMNVSTLELGDSALYLCASSLGTSGSFHEQFFGPGTRLTVL.

The V call is TRBV6-6, the J call TRBJ2-2; D gene uncertain. The CDR3 consists of 13 residues. Germline-derived CDR1 and CDR2 are MNHNY and SVGAGI (reference sequence). V was pared by 5 bases and J by 6 bases, with 10 bases between. The CDR3 region has the DNA TGTGCCAGCAGTCCGATCCGACCCGGGGAGCTGTTTTTT. Protein sequence: CASSPIRPGELFF.

This chain links TRBV10-3 with TRBJ1-1; 7 bases line up with TRBD1. This CDR3 has 14 residues. CDR1 and CDR2 from the germline V gene are ENHRY and SYGVKD. Trimming removed 4 bases from V and 6 bases from J; junction bases left unmatched: 8. CDR3 residues: CAISAGRQGAEAFF. In DNA form, the CDR3 reads TGTGCCATCAGTGCGGGCCGACAGGGAGCTGAAGCTTTCTTT.

In DNA, the CDR3 is TGTGCCAGCAGCCAGGGTAGTGATCGGGAGCTGTTTTTT. It is translated as CASSQGSDRELFF. This rearrangement joins TRBV2 to TRBJ2-2, with D perhaps TRBD1 (5 bases). V dropped 6 bases and J dropped 9 bases, with 14 bases sitting between them. Germline CDR1 SNHLY, CDR2 FYNNEI. The CDR3 contains 13 residues.

This chain uses TRBV7-8 with TRBJ1-1; 10 bases line up with TRBD1. From germline, CDR1 is SGHVS and CDR2 FQNEAQ. The CDR3 has 18 amino acids. Unmatched junction bases numbered 17, after V lost 6 bases and J lost 4 bases. The DNA for the CDR3 is TGTGCCAGCAGTTCCTCCCCGGGGACAGGGGATAGAAGCACTGAAGCTTTCTTT. Protein product: CASSSSPGTGDRSTEAFF.

The chain combines TRBV12-5 with TRBJ2-5, with a possible D match to TRBD1 (6 bases). V was cut by 0 bases and J by 2 bases, with 16 bases left in between. In germline, CDR1 is LGHNT, CDR2 FRNRAP. The CDR3 spans 17 residues. The CDR3 region is CASGLVRGSGVQETQYF. The CDR3 bases are TGTGCTAGTGGTTTGGTAAGGGGGAGTGGGGTACAAGAGACCCAGTACTTC.

This chain uses TRBV7-9 with TRBJ2-1; D not resolved. The CDR3 contains 13 residues. Germline values: CDR1 SEHNR, CDR2 FQNEAQ (reference sequence). Trimming removed 0 bases from V and 5 bases from J, with 5 bases in between. For the CDR3, the DNA is TGTGCCAGCAGCTTAGCACCTAACAATGAGCAGTTCTTC. This sequence encodes CASSLAPNNEQFF.

The genes are TRBV2 and TRBJ1-5, with D possibly being TRBD1 (6 bases). The CDR3 covers 13 residues. Germline V gives CDR1 SNHLY, CDR2 FYNNEI. V lost 8 bases, J lost 7 bases, and 15 bases lay in between. In DNA, the CDR3 is TGTGCCAGCGGGGGGGGCTCCAGGCAGCCCCAGCATTTT. Amino acid sequence: CASGGGSRQPQHF.

The chain combines TRBV5-1 with TRBJ2-7; D may be TRBD2 (5 bases). V lost 4 bases, J lost 6 bases, and 17 bases lay in between. Per germline, CDR1 SGHRS and CDR2 YFSETQ. The CDR3 covers 14 residues. The CDR3 sequence is CASSPYGVALEQYF. As DNA, the CDR3 is TGCGCCAGCAGCCCCTACGGGGTTGCCCTCGAGCAGTACTTC.

A word on this clone: Other DNA variants within this sample encode the same CDR3. The chain joins TRBV5-1 to TRBJ1-1; D gene unclear. The V gene's germline CDR1 is SGHRS and CDR2 YFSETQ. V lost 0 bases and J 5 bases, leaving 8 bases between the germline ends. The CDR3 totals 13 residues. The CDR3 DNA reads as TGCGCCAGCAGCTTGGTGGTCGGAACTGAAGCTTTCTTT. The encoded protein is CASSLVVGTEAFF.

CDR3 coding DNA: TGTGCCAGCAGTTTTAACAGGGACCGCCGGAATCAGCCCCAGCATTTT. It is translated as CASSFNRDRRNQPQHF. This chain uses TRBV28 with TRBJ1-5; the D gene is possibly TRBD1 (6 bases). V was shortened by 3 bases and J by 4 bases, with 16 bases between the two germline ends. The germline V gene encodes CDR1 MDHEN and CDR2 SYDVKM. The CDR3 loop spans 16 amino acids.

This chain joins TRBV6-1 and TRBJ2-7; 7 nucleotides match TRBD1. The CDR3 is 18 amino acids. CDR1 and CDR2 from the germline V gene are MNHNS and SASEGT. Trimming cost V 1 base and J 3 bases; bases outside gene matches: 15. In DNA form, the CDR3 reads TGTGCCAGCAGTGAAGGACAGGGCTGGGGCCTCGGTCACTACGAGCAGTACTTC. Amino acid sequence: CASSEGQGWGLGHYEQYF.

The chain joins TRBV28 to TRBJ1-4; D is unclear. This CDR3 has 12 residues. V lost 1 base to trimming and J lost 13 bases, with 10 bases between them. Germline V gene data show CDR1 as MDHEN and CDR2 as SYDVKM. The CDR3 protein is CASSLSLIVLFF. The CDR3 coding sequence is TGTGCCAGCAGTTTATCTCTGATTGTACTGTTTTTT.

This clone showed up just once. The genes are TRBV6-1 and TRBJ2-1; D might be TRBD1 or TRBD2, each matching 5 bases. Trimming shortened V by 0 bases and J by 0 bases, and 12 bases separated the two germline ends. There are 17 residues in the CDR3. CDR1 is MNHNS, CDR2 SASEGT, per germline. CDR3 region: CASSEALPGSSYNEQFF. The CDR3 nucleotides are TGTGCCAGCAGTGAAGCGCTTCCAGGGAGCTCCTACAATGAGCAGTTCTTC.

This clone was recorded once. The chain carries TRBV9 and TRBJ2-5, with D possibly TRBD1 on 5 matching bases. CDR1 and CDR2 from the germline V gene are SGDLS and YYNGEE. Trimming removed 2 bases at V and 4 bases at J, with 15 bases between. This CDR3 region has 15 residues. This CDR3 is CASSVREGVSETQYF. DNA of the CDR3: TGTGCCAGCAGCGTTAGGGAAGGGGTTTCAGAGACCCAGTACTTC. The full variable domain, rest sourced from reference TRBV9 and TRBJ2-5, is DSGVTQTPKHLITATGQRVTLRCSPRSGDLSVYWYQQSLDQGLQFLIQYYNGEERAKGNILERFSAQQFPDLHSELNLSSLELGDSALYFCASSVREGVSETQYFGPGTRLLVL.

The rearrangement joins TRBV27 to TRBJ1-6; possibly TRBD1 for D (6 bases). The CDR3 runs to 15 residues. V was shortened by 7 bases and J by 9 bases, with 19 bases between the two germline ends. Germline-derived CDR1 and CDR2 are MNHEY and SMNVEV (reference sequence). CDR3 in DNA: TGTGCCAGCACGAAGGGGGGCCATATCGGTTCACCCCTCCACTTT. Protein product: CASTKGGHIGSPLHF.

The V call is TRBV28, the J call TRBJ2-1; 10 bases are a match to TRBD2. With V trimmed by 5 bases and J by 5 bases, 9 bases remained unmatched. The CDR3 has 16 amino acids. CDR1 and CDR2 (germline): MDHEN, SYDVKM. CDR3 sequence reads: CASSSSPGLAHNEQFF. The CDR3, as DNA: TGTGCCAGCAGTAGCTCTCCGGGACTAGCGCACAATGAGCAGTTCTTC.

The rearrangement joins TRBV2 to TRBJ2-7, with 12 nucleotides matching TRBD1. The CDR3 is made up of 16 amino acids. J was trimmed by 9 bases and V by 5 bases; bases with no gene match: 14. The V gene's germline CDR1 is SNHLY and CDR2 FYNNEI. In nucleotides, the CDR3 is TGTGCCAGCAGTCTTGGGAGCGGGACAGGGGGCTTCGGGCAGTACTTC. As protein: CASSLGSGTGGFGQYF.

The chain uses TRBV15 and TRBJ2-5, with 8 bases identical to TRBD1. V lost 1 base to trimming and J lost 2 bases; unmatched junction nucleotides: 3. Germline-derived CDR1 and CDR2 are LNHNV and YYDKDF (reference sequence). The CDR3 has 15 residues. For the CDR3, the DNA is TGTGCCACCAGCAGAGGGGACAGGACTCAAGAGACCCAGTACTTC. Its protein is CATSRGDRTQETQYF.

This clone was found once. This chain links TRBV5-1 with TRBJ2-1, with 8 bases aligning to TRBD1. Trimming took 2 bases from V and 6 from J; bases not matched to a gene: 10. The germline CDR1 and CDR2 sequences are SGHRS and YFSETQ. The length of the CDR3 is 16 residues. The DNA for the CDR3 is TGCGCCAGCAGCTTACCGGGACAGGTGTCCGTCAATGAGCAGTTCTTC. Translated, it gives CASSLPGQVSVNEQFF.

The chain employs TRBV7-2 and TRBJ1-1; D perhaps matches TRBD1 (5 bases). The germline V and J ends were trimmed by 3 bases and 6 bases, with 17 bases remaining between them. From germline, CDR1 is SGHTA and CDR2 FQGNSA. The CDR3 length is 15 residues. This CDR3 reads CASSLSGTKGPEAFF. In DNA, the CDR3 is TGTGCCAGCAGCTTGTCCGGGACTAAGGGGCCTGAAGCTTTCTTT. The variable domain in full, with the rest retrieved from reference TRBV7-2 and TRBJ1-1, is GAGVSQSPSNKVTEKGKDVELRCDPISGHTALYWYRQSLGQGLEFLIYFQGNSAPDKSGLPSDRFSAERTGGSVSTLTIQRTQQEDSAVYLCASSLSGTKGPEAFFGQGTRLTVV.

V usage is TRBV2 and J usage is TRBJ2-5, with D possibly being TRBD1 or TRBD2 (5 bases each). Trimming took off 6 bases at V and 2 bases at J, with 13 bases between the two ends. The CDR3 contains 14 residues. CDR1 SNHLY and CDR2 FYNNEI come from the germline V gene. CDR3 DNA: TGTGCCAGCAGGGACACTAGGAATCAAGAGACCCAGTACTTC. Its protein is CASRDTRNQETQYF.

This clone was detected once. The V call is TRBV28, the J call TRBJ1-6, with D perhaps matching TRBD1 (5 bases). Per the germline V gene, CDR1 is MDHEN and CDR2 is SYDVKM. This CDR3 contains 16 residues. V was clipped by 6 bases and J by 3 bases, with 15 bases between them. The CDR3: CASSLGVSSYNSPLHF. CDR3 sequence (DNA): TGTGCCAGCAGCCTGGGGGTTAGTAGCTATAATTCACCCCTCCACTTT.

In the case of this clone: This may arise from a read error, as a much more abundant clone is one base away. V usage is TRBV5-8 and J usage is TRBJ1-6; 7 nucleotides line up with TRBD1. Germline V gives CDR1 SGHTS, CDR2 YDEGEE. After removal of 1 base from V and 7 bases from J, the junction contained 2 bases not matched to a gene. The CDR3 totals 14 residues. CDR3 protein: CASSLKQGNSPLHF. The CDR3 DNA sequence: TGTGCCAGCAGCTTGAAACAGGGGAATTCACCCCTCCACTTT.

The CDR3 bases are TGTGCCAGCAGCCAGACCGGGACTAGCGGTGAGACCCAGTACTTC. It is translated as CASSQTGTSGETQYF. This chain joins TRBV7-9 and TRBJ2-5, with 11 bases identical to TRBD2. This CDR3 has 15 residues. The V gene end was trimmed by 5 bases and the J gene end by 5 bases; junction bases not matched to a gene: 7. Looked up from germline, CDR1 is SEHNR and CDR2 is FQNEAQ (reference sequence).

As regards this clone: Other nucleotide sequences in the sample specify the same CDR3. V and J are TRBV6-1 and TRBJ2-3; D tentatively reads TRBD1 or TRBD2 (7 bases each). This CDR3 is built from 15 residues. V was pared by 5 bases and J by 3 bases, with 15 bases between. The V gene's germline CDR1 is MNHNS and CDR2 SASEGT. The chain's CDR3 is CASSSGGVGTDTQYF. The CDR3 nucleotides read TGTGCCAGCAGTTCAGGGGGGGTCGGGACAGATACGCAGTATTTT.

The J gene is TRBJ1-3, the V gene TRBV6-1; D call uncertain. In germline, CDR1 is MNHNS, CDR2 SASEGT. The CDR3 loop spans 17 amino acids. The V and J ends lost 3 bases and 0 bases respectively, with 15 bases between them. CDR3 coding DNA: TGTGCCAGCAGTGATCCCCATTGGACGGACTCTGGAAACACCATATATTTT. Translating gives CASSDPHWTDSGNTIYF.

V gene TRBV9 combines with J gene TRBJ2-2, with 7 bases aligning to TRBD1. The V and J ends lost 5 bases and 0 bases, in that order; junction bases with no gene match: 1. This CDR3 comprises 14 residues. Germline CDR1 SGDLS, CDR2 YYNGEE. The CDR3 region is CASRGTANTGELFF. The DNA for the CDR3 is TGTGCCAGCAGGGGGACAGCGAACACCGGGGAGCTGTTTTTT.

The chain recombines TRBV5-6 with TRBJ2-1, with D unclear. Germline V gene sequence: CDR1 SGHDT, CDR2 YYEEEE. The CDR3 runs 13 residues. Trimming removed 1 base at V and 6 bases at J, with 8 bases between. DNA for the CDR3: TGTGCCAGCAGCTTGATCCCACTCAATGAGCAGTTCTTC. It encodes CASSLIPLNEQFF.

The chain uses TRBV5-1 and TRBJ2-7; possibly TRBD1 for D (6 bases). Germline V gene lookup returns CDR1 SGHRS and CDR2 YFSETQ. The CDR3 is 12 residues long. V was trimmed by 4 bases and J by 6 bases, leaving 11 bases between them. The CDR3 bases are TGCGCCAGCAGCCCGGACAGAATCGAGCAGTACTTC. It specifies CASSPDRIEQYF.

A word on this clone: In the same sample, other DNA sequences code for this CDR3. The chain has TRBV7-9 and TRBJ2-5; no reliable D call. This CDR3 region has 11 residues. From germline, CDR1 is SEHNR and CDR2 FQNEAQ (reference sequence). V was trimmed by 5 bases and J by 4 bases, leaving 5 bases between them. CDR3 residues: CASSLTETQYF. CDR3 DNA sequence: TGTGCCAGCAGCCTTACAGAGACCCAGTACTTC.